The text below deals with one T cell receptor (beta chain). Its antigen is still unknown. This sample stems from a study of T cell responses to AZD1222 COVID-19 vaccine. Notes on the study in general: The study found vaccine-associated CD4 TCRs spanning spike, dominant at 160-218 and 743-854.

In germline, CDR1 is LGHDT, CDR2 YNNKEL (reference sequence). V gave up 4 bases and J gave up 4 bases, with 13 bases separating them. The CDR3 is made up of 15 amino acids. TCRdb's copy holds only in-frame clones and misses some; the assay was immunoSEQ multiplex PCR. This sample has about 180,000 clones, with 88% found just once. V is TRBV3-1 (or the pseudogene TRBV3-2) and J is TRBJ2-2, with D possibly being TRBD1 (6 bases). The sequencing used peripheral blood, collected 28 days after the second AZD1222 dose. This TCR was recovered from an adult who received the AZD1222 COVID-19 vaccine. The CDR3 reads CASSLGQGFTGELFF. The CDR3 DNA is TGTGCCAGCAGCCTGGGCCAGGGGTTCACCGGGGAGCTGTTTTTT.